This T cell receptor beta chain was retrieved from a study of vaccination and CD4 T cells after COVID-19. Overall study findings and caveats: Among reactive clones from convalescent patients, a median roughly 86% appeared only post-vaccination.

The length of the CDR3 is 15 residues. V was shortened by 4 bases and J by 4 bases, with 14 bases between the two germline ends. The germline gives CDR1 KGHDR, CDR2 SFDVKD. Note on this clonotype: Antigen: not known.

Researchers used the Oncomine TCR Beta short-read assay to sequence DNA from cultured CD4+ T cells. A single record per CDR3 protein comes from TCRdb applying MiXCR to the PCR reads. The table has roughly 20,000 distinct CDR3 sequences, around 45% seen once; the top ten hold about 7.2%. Treatment meaning: approximately nine-day PBMC culture with coronavirus spike peptide pools or control peptides (ViraFEST assay). ViraFEST used peptide pools to expand antigen-specific T cells and subsequently sequenced their TCRs. V and J are TRBV24-1 and TRBJ2-3; the D gene is possibly TRBD2 (6 bases). The sequencing used CD4+ T cells from blood, cultured in vitro, collected after SARS-CoV-2 vaccination. The receptor's source is a human donor who had recovered from COVID-19. CDR3 loop: CATSDEVGGADTQYF. CDR3 sequence (DNA): TGTGCCACCAGTGACGAAGTGGGAGGTGCAGATACGCAGTATTTT.